This T cell receptor (beta chain) was recorded in a study of T-cell reconstitution after alpha-beta-depleted transplantation in children. Researchers prepared the TCRbeta library using unique molecular identifiers, the study reports. TCRdb itself ran the PCR reads through MiXCR, one entry per CDR3 protein. The profile covers hundreds of thousands of distinct CDR3 sequences, with roughly an eighth appearing a single time and under 7% taken by the ten largest. This CDR3 is 16 amino acids long. CDR1 SGHTA and CDR2 FQGNSA come from the germline V gene. V lost 4 bases to trimming and J lost 1 base; unmatched junction nucleotides: 7.

The chain combines TRBV7-2 with TRBJ2-7, with 10 positions matching TRBD1. The sequence was obtained from a human donor who donated a stem cell graft to a child with combined immunodeficiency. This specimen was PBMCs from the stem cell graft donor, taken from the stem cell graft. CDR3 loop: CASSSRGQGSSYEQYF. The CDR3 DNA reads TGTGCCAGCAGCTCCCGGGGACAGGGGAGTTCCTACGAGCAGTACTTC.